This T cell receptor beta chain was found in a study of T cells in women clearing cervical HPV infection. Study-level background: Case blood drawn at lesion detection; control blood after infection cleared. Case blood was drawn a median roughly 160 days after lesion detection.

As for this clone: Its target is not known. The sequence runs out 3 residues before the end of the CDR3; the remainder is reconstructed from the germline J gene.

CDR1 is SGHAT and CDR2 is FQNNGV in the germline V gene. The CDR3 spans 14 residues. V gave up 5 bases and J gave up 5 bases, with 15 bases separating them. Genomic DNA, averaging roughly 1,200 ng per sample, yielded TCR beta CDR3 via immunoSEQ. The method was immunoSEQ multiplex PCR; TCRdb's version includes in-frame clones alone and lacks a portion of them. This table lists about 15,000 clones. Notes on the study in general: CIN3+ cases had significantly higher TCR repertoire richness than controls, but evenness did not differ.

V is TRBV11-2 and J is TRBJ2-5, with D maybe TRBD2 (6 bases). The sequence came from a woman aged 18 to 75 with a cervical HPV16 infection that either progressed to CIN3+ or cleared (not recorded which). The sequenced material came from blood buffy coat. Partial CDR3 DNA: TGTGCCAGCAGCCCCTCCGGGGGTTCCGAGACC. Translation gives CASSPSGGSET. In full, the CDR3 is CASSPSGGSETQYF.